This T cell receptor (beta chain) emerged from a study of T cell responses to AZD1222 COVID-19 vaccine. Findings of the study overall: There were mostly white British donors and more females than males, and clonal diversity was possibly underestimated. Spike-specific TCR breadth and depth grew following two AZD1222 doses. Researchers report vaccine-associated CD4 TCRs spanning spike, with dominance at 160-218 and 743-854. Unmutated variant regions are reportedly the target of nearly half of TCRs that are spike-specific.

Notes on this clone: Antigen: not known.

Germline V gene data show CDR1 as SGHNT and CDR2 as YYREEE (reference sequence). The CDR3 totals 15 residues. Unmatched junction bases numbered 8, after V lost 5 bases and J lost 1 base. TCRdb's table, derived via immunoSEQ multiplex PCR, lists solely in-frame clones and lacks some. Here the sample spans about 110,000 clones, nearly 90% being singletons. The source material was peripheral blood, sampled on day 0 of MenACWY control vaccination. The TCR sequence derives from an adult in good health. V and J are TRBV5-4 and TRBJ1-1; TRBD1 aligns across 7 bases. This CDR3 reads CASSYIQGRNTEAFF. CDR3 DNA: TGTGCCAGCAGTTATATACAGGGGCGGAACACTGAAGCTTTCTTT.